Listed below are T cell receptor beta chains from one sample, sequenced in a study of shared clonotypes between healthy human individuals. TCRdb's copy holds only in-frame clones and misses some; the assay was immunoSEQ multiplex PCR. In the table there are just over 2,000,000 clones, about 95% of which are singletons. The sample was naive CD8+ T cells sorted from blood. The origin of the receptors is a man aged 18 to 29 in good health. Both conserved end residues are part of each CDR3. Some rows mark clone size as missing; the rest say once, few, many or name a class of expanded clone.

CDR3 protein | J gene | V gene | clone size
CASSHGLGSSTDTQYF | TRBJ2-3 | TRBV4-1 | .
CASSFGPRDEAFF | TRBJ1-1 | TRBV7-9 | .
CAWNPGTLEKLFF | TRBJ1-4 | TRBV30 | once
CASSWGGRNQETQYF | TRBJ2-5 | TRBV4-1 | .
CASSVAGVPYEQYF | TRBJ2-7 | TRBV9 | few
CSVEIRDRTTDTQYF | TRBJ2-3 | TRBV29-1 | .
CASSSNRAHTDTQYF | TRBJ2-3 | TRBV6-5 | .
CASSQGGLGSPLHF | TRBJ1-6 | TRBV19 | .
CASSVGGSYEQYF | TRBJ2-7 | TRBV6-1 | .
CASSPAGGETQYF | TRBJ2-5 | TRBV7-9 | .
CASSLRQGNQPQHF | TRBJ1-5 | TRBV27 | .
CASSFVRGYYEQYF | TRBJ2-7 | TRBV28 | .
CASSLVGGTYEQYF | TRBJ2-7 | TRBV7-9 | .
CASSQTFPGEGLSYNEQFF | TRBJ2-1 | TRBV4-3 | .
CASKEGRLNSYEQYF | TRBJ2-7 | TRBV2 | .
CASSQEAPSGNTIYF | TRBJ1-3 | TRBV4-1 | .
CASSLGTGRGTDTQYF | TRBJ2-3 | TRBV5-1 | .
CASSLGGEDQPQHF | TRBJ1-5 | TRBV6-5 | .